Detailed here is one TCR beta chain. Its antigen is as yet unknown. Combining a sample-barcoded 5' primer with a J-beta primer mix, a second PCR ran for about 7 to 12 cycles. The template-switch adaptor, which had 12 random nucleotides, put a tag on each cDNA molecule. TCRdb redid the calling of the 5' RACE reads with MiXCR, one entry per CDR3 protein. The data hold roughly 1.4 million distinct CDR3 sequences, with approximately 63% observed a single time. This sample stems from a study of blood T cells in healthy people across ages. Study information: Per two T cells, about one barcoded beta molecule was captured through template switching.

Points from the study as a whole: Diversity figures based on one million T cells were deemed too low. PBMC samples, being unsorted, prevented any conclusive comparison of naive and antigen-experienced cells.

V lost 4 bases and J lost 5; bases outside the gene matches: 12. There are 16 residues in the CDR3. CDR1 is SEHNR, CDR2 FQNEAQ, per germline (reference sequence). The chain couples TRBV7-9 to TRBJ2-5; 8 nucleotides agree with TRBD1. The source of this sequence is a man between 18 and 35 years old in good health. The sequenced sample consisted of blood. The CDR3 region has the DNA TGTGCCAGCAGCTCCCAAATGGACAGGGCGGGGGAGACCCAGTACTTC. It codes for CASSSQMDRAGETQYF.